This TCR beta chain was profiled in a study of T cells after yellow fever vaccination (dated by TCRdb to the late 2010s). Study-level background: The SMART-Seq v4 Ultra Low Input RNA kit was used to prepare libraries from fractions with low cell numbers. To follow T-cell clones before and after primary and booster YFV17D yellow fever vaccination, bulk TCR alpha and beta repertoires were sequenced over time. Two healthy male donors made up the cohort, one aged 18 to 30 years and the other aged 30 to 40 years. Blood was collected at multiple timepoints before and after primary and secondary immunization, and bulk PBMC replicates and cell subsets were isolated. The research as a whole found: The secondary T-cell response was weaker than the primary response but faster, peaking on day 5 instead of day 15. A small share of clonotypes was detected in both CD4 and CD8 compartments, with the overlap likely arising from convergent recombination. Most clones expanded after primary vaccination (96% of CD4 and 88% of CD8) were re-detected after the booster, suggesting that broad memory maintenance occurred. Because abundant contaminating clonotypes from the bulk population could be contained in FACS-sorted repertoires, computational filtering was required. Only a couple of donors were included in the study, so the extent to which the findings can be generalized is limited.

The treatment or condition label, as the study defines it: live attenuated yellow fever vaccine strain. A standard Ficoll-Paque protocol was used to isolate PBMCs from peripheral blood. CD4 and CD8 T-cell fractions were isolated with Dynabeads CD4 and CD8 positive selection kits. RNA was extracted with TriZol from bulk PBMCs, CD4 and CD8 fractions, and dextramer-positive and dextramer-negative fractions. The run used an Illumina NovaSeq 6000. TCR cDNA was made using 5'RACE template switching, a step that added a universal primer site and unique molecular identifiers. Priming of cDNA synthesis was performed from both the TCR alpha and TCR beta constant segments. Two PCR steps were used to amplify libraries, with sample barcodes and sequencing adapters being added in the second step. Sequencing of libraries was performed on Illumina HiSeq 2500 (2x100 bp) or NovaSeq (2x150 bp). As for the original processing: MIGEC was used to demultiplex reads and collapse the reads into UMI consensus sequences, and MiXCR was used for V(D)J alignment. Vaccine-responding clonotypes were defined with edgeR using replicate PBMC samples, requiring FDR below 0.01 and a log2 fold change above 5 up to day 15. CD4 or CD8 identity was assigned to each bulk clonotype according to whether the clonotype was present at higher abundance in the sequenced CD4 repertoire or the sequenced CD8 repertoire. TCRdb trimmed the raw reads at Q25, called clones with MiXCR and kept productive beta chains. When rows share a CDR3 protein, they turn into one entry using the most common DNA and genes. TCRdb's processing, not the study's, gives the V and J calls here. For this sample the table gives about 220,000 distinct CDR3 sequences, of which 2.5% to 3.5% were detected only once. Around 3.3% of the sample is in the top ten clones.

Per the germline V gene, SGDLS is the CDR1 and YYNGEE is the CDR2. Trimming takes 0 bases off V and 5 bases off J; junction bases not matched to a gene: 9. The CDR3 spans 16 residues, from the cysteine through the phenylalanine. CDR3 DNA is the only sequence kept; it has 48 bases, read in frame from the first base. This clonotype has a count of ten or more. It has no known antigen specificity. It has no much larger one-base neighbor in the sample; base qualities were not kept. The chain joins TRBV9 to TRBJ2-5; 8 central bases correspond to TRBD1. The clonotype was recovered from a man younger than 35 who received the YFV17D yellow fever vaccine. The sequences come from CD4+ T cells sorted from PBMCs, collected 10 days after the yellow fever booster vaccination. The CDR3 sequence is CASSVASQGAGETQYF. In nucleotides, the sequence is TGTGCCAGCAGCGTAGCTTCCCAGGGGGCGGGGGAGACCCAGTACTTC.